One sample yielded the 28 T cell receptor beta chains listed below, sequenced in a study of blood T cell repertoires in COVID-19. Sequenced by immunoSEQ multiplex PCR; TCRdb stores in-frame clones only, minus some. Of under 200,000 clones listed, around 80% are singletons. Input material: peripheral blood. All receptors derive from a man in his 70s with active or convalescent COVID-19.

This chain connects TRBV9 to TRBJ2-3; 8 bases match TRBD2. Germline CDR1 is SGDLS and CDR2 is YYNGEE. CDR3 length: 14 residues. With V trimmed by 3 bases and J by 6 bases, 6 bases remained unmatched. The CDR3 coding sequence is TGTGCCAGCAGCGCACCCGGGGGGGTCGATACGCAGTATTTT. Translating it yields CASSAPGGVDTQYF.

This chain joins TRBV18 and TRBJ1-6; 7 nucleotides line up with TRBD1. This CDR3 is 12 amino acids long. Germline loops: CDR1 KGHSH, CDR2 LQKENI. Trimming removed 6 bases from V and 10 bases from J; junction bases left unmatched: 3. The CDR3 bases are TGTGCCAGCTCCGACAGGGAATCACCCCTCCACTTT. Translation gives CASSDRESPLHF.

The CDR3: CASSRRGGETQYF. The DNA for the CDR3 is TGTGCCAGCAGCCGGAGGGGCGGGGAGACCCAGTACTTC. The chain combines TRBV3-1 (or the pseudogene TRBV3-2) with TRBJ2-5; TRBD2 might be the D (6 bases). Germline V gene lookup returns CDR1 LGHDT and CDR2 YNNKEL (reference sequence). Trimming shortened V by 4 bases and J by 5 bases, and 11 bases separated the two germline ends. This CDR3 has 13 residues.

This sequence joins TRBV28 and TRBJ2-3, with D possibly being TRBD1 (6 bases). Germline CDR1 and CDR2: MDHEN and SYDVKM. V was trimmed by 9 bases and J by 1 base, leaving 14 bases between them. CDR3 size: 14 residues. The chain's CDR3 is CASNTGLGTDTQYF. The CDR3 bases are TGTGCCAGTAACACAGGGTTGGGCACAGATACGCAGTATTTT.

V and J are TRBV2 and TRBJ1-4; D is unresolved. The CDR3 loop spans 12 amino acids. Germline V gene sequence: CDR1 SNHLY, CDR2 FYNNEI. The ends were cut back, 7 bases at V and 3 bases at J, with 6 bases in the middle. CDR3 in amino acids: CASKRSNEKLFF. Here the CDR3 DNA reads TGTGCCAGCAAGAGGTCTAATGAAAAACTGTTTTTT.

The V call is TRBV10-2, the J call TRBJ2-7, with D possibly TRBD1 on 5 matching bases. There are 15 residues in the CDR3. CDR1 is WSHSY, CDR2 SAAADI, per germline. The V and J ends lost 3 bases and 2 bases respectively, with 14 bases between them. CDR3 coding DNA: TGCGCCAGCAGTGAACCGTCAGGGCCTACCTACGAGCAGTACTTC. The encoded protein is CASSEPSGPTYEQYF.

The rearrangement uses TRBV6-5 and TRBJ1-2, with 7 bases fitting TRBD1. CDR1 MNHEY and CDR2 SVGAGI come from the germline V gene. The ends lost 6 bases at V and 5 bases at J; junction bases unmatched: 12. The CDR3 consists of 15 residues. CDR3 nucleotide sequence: TGTGCCAGCAGGGTGACAGGGAAGGGAGAGTATGGCTACACCTTC. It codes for CASRVTGKGEYGYTF.

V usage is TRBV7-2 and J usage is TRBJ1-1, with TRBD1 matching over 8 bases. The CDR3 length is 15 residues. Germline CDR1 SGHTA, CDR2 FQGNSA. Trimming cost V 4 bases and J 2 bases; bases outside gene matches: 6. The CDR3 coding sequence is TGTGCCAGCAGCTCCAAGACAGGGGACAACACTGAAGCTTTCTTT. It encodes CASSSKTGDNTEAFF.

The CDR3 region is CASSPRTGATSGNTIYF. CDR3 DNA: TGTGCCAGCAGCCCGAGGACAGGGGCGACCTCTGGAAACACCATATATTTT. The V gene is TRBV7-9, the J gene TRBJ1-3, with 9 bases identical to TRBD1. Trimming at V came to 5 bases and at J to 0 bases, leaving 8 bases not matched to a gene. The CDR3 consists of 17 residues. CDR1 is SEHNR and CDR2 is FQNEAQ in the germline V gene (reference sequence). Drawing the rest from reference TRBV7-9 and TRBJ1-3, the complete variable domain is DTGVSQNPRHKITKRGQNVTFRCDPISEHNRLYWYRQTLGQGPEFLTYFQNEAQLEKSRLLSDRFSAERPKGSFSTLEIQRTEQGDSAMYLCASSPRTGATSGNTIYFGEGSWLTVV.

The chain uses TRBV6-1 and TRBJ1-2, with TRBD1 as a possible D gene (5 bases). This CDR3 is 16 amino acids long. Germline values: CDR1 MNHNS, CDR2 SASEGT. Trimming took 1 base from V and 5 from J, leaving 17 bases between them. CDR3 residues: CASSEGTIGVGYGYTF. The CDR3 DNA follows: TGTGCCAGCAGTGAAGGAACAATAGGGGTTGGGTATGGCTACACCTTC.

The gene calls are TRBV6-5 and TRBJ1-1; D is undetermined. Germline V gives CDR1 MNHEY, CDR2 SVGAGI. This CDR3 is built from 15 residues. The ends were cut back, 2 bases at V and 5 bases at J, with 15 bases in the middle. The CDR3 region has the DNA TGTGCCAGCAGTTACGCGGCAAATTCTGGGACTGAAGCTTTCTTT. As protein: CASSYAANSGTEAFF.

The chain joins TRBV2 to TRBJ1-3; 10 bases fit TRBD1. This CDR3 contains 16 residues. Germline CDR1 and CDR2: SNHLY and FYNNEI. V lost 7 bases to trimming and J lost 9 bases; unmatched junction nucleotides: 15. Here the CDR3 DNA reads TGTGCCAGCACCGCCGCCGTGGGACAGGGGTGGGGCACCATATATTTT. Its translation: CASTAAVGQGWGTIYF. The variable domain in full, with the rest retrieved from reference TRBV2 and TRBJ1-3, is EPEVTQTPSHQVTQMGQEVILRCVPISNHLYFYWYRQILGQKVEFLVSFYNNEISEKSEIFDDQFSVERPDGSNFTLKIRSTKLEDSAMYFCASTAAVGQGWGTIYFGEGSWLTVV.

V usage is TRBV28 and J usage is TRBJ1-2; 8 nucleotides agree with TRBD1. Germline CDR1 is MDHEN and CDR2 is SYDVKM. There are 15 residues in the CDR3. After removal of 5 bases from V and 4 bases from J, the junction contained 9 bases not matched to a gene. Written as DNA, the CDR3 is TGTGCCAGCAGTGAAATGACAGGGGAATTCTATGGCTACACCTTC. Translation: CASSEMTGEFYGYTF.

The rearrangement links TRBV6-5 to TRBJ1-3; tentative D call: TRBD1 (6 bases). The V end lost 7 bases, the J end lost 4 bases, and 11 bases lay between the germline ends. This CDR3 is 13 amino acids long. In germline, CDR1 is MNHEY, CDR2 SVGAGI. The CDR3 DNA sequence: TGTGCCAGCAAGAGGGGGTTCGGAAACACCATATATTTT. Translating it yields CASKRGFGNTIYF.

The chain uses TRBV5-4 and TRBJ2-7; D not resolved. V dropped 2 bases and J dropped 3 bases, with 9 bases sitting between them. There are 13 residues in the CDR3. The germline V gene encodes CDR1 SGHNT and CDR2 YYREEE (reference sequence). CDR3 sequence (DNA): TGTGCCAGCAGCTTCGGGTCAGTCTACGAGCAGTACTTC. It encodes CASSFGSVYEQYF.

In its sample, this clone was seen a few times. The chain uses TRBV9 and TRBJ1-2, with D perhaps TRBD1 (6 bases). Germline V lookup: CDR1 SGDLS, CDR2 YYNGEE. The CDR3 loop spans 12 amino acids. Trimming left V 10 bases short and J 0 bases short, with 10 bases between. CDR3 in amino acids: CASGQANYGYTF. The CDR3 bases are TGTGCCTCGGGACAAGCTAACTATGGCTACACCTTC.

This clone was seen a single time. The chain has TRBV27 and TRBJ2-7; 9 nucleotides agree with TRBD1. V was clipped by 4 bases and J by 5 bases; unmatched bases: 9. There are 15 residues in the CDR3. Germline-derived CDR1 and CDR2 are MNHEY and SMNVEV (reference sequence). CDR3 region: CASSSPRDRAHEQYF. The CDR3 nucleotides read TGTGCCAGCAGTTCTCCCCGGGACAGGGCCCACGAGCAGTACTTC.

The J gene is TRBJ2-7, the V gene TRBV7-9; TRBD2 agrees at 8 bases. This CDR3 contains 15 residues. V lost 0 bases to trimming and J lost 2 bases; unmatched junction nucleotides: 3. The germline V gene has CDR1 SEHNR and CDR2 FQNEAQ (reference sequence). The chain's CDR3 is CASSLAGTRAYEQYF. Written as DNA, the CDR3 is TGTGCCAGCAGCTTAGCAGGGACTAGAGCCTACGAGCAGTACTTC.

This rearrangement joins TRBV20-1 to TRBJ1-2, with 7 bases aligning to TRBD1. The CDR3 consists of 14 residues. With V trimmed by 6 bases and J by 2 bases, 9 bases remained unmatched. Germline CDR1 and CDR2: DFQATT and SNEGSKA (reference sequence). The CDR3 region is CSASPRTGNYGYTF. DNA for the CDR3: TGCAGTGCGAGTCCTCGGACAGGAAACTATGGCTACACCTTC.

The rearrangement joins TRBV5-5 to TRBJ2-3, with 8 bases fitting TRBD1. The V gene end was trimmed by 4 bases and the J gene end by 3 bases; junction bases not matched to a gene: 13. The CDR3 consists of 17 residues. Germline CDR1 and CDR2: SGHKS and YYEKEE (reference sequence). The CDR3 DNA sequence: TGTGCCAGCAGCGTACTACCCCAGGGGGCTGGTACAGATACGCAGTATTTT. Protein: CASSVLPQGAGTDTQYF.

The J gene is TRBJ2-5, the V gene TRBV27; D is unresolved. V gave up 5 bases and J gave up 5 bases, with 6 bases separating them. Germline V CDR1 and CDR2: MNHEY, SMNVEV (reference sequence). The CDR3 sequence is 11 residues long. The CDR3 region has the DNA TGTGCCAGCAGTCCCCGTGAGACCCAGTACTTC. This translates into CASSPRETQYF.

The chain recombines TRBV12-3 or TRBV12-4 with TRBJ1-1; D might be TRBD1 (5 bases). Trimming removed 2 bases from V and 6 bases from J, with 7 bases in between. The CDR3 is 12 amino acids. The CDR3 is CASSLRGAEAFF. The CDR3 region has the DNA TGTGCCAGCAGTTTACGGGGGGCTGAAGCTTTCTTT.

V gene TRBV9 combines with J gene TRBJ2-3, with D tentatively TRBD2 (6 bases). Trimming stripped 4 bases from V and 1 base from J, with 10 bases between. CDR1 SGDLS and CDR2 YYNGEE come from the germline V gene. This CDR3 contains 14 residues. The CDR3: CASSRLGRTDTQYF. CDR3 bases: TGTGCCAGCAGCCGACTAGGACGCACAGATACGCAGTATTTT.

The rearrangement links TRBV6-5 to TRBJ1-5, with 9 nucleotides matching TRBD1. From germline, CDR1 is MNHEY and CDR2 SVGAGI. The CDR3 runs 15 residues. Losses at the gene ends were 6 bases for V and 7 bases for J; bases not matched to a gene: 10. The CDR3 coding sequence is TGTGCCAGCAGCGCGAAGGGGACAGGGCTACAGCCCCAGCATTTT. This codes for CASSAKGTGLQPQHF.

The DNA of the CDR3 is TGTGCCAGCAGCCGCCGACAGGGGGAGGATGGCTACACCTTC. This encodes CASSRRQGEDGYTF. The V and J genes are TRBV13 and TRBJ1-2; 9 positions match TRBD1. The CDR3 sequence is 14 residues long. Trimming removed 5 bases from V and 6 bases from J; junction bases left unmatched: 7. In germline, CDR1 is PRHDT, CDR2 FYEKMQ (reference sequence).

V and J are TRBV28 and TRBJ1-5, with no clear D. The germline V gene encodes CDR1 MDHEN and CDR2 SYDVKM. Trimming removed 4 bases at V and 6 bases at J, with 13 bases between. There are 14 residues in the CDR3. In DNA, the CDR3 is TGTGCCAGCAGTTCCATGAGGGCGGGTCAGCCCCAGCATTTT. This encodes CASSSMRAGQPQHF.

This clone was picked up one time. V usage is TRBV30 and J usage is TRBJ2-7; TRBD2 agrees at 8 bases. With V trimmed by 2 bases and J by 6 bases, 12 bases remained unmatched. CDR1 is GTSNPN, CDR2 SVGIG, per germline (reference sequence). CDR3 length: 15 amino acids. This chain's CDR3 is CAWSLAAGLAGEQYF. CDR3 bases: TGTGCCTGGAGTCTTGCAGCAGGTCTAGCGGGCGAGCAGTACTTC.

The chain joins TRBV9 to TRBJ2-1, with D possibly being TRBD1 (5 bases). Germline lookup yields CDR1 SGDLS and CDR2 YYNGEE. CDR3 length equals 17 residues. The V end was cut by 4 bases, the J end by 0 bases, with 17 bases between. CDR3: CASSPPRQLASYNEQFF. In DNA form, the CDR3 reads TGTGCCAGCAGCCCCCCCCGACAGTTAGCCTCCTACAATGAGCAGTTCTTC.